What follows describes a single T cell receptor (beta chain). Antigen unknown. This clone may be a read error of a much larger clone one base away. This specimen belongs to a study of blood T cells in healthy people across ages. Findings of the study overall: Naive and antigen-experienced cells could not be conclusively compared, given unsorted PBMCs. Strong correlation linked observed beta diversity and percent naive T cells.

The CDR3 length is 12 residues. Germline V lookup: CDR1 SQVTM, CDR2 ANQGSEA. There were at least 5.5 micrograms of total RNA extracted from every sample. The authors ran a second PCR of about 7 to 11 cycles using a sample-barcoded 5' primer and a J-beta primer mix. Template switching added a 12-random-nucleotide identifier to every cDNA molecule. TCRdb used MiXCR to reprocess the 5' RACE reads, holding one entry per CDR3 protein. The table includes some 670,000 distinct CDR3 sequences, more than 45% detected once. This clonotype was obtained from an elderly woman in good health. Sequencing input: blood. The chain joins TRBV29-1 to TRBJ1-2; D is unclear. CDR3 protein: CSVEGLDYCYTF. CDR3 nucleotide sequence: TGCAGCGTTGAAGGGCTGGACTATTGCTACACCTTC.